Presented here are 30 T cell receptor beta chains from one specimen sequenced in a study of technical replicates of blood from a handful of donors. The table came from immunoSEQ multiplex PCR; TCRdb's copy has only in-frame clones and leaves some out. The sample yields around 50,000 clones, around nine tenths seen once. Source material: PBMCs. The receptors here all came from a human donor in good health. Some clones in this sample may be carry-over from other donors' samples.

This chain links TRBV5-1 with TRBJ2-5, with 7 bases matching TRBD1. The V segment lost 5 bases and the J segment 2 bases; nucleotides outside the gene matches: 6. The CDR3 loop spans 14 amino acids. Germline assignment: CDR1 SGHRS and CDR2 YFSETQ. CDR3 in DNA: TGCGCCAGCAGTAGCCAGGGGGTACAAGAGACCCAGTACTTC. Its protein product is CASSSQGVQETQYF.

The chain couples TRBV7-9 to TRBJ2-1; the match to TRBD2 covers 14 bases. Trimming removed 6 bases from V and 1 base from J; junction bases left unmatched: 5. The V gene's germline CDR1 is SEHNR and CDR2 FQNEAQ (reference sequence). This CDR3 region has 17 residues. The CDR3 reads CASRQGTSGSSYNEQFF. In DNA, the CDR3 is TGTGCCAGCAGACAAGGGACTAGCGGGAGTTCCTACAATGAGCAGTTCTTC. Supplemented by reference TRBV7-9 and TRBJ2-1, the full variable domain reads DTGVSQNPRHKITKRGQNVTFRCDPISEHNRLYWYRQTLGQGPEFLTYFQNEAQLEKSRLLSDRFSAERPKGSFSTLEIQRTEQGDSAMYLCASRQGTSGSSYNEQFFGPGTRLTVL.

The table lists this clone with a count of one. The chain uses TRBV4-1 and TRBJ2-1; TRBD2 aligns across 9 bases. The germline V gene has CDR1 MGHRA and CDR2 YSYEKL. There are 16 residues in the CDR3. The junction had 9 bases not matched to a gene; V was cut back by 2 bases and J by 7 bases. Here the CDR3 DNA reads TGCGCCAGCAGCCAAATTAGCGGGGGCCTCGAGAATGAGCAGTTCTTC. As protein: CASSQISGGLENEQFF.

The chain employs TRBV7-2 and TRBJ2-5; 9 bases fit TRBD1. Germline V gives CDR1 SGHTA, CDR2 FQGNSA. Trimming cost V 2 bases and J 9 bases; bases outside gene matches: 22. This CDR3 spans 19 amino acids. The CDR3 coding sequence is TGTGCCAGCAGCTTATTGTCCCAGGCGGGGACAGGGCTTATAGGTTCCCAGTACTTC. It translates to CASSLLSQAGTGLIGSQYF.

This clone has a single count. The chain is built from TRBV5-6 and TRBJ2-2, with 9 bases that match TRBD1. The CDR3 extends over 15 amino acids. Germline V CDR1 and CDR2: SGHDT, YYEEEE. The J segment lost 6 bases and the V segment lost 0 bases, leaving 3 bases of the junction unmatched. The CDR3 is CASSLGDRDPGELFF. CDR3 in DNA: TGTGCCAGCAGCTTGGGGGACAGGGATCCCGGGGAGCTGTTTTTT. The full variable domain, completed using reference TRBV5-6 and TRBJ2-2, is DAGVTQSPTHLIKTRGQQVTLRCSPKSGHDTVSWYQQALGQGPQFIFQYYEEEERQRGNFPDRFSGHQFPNYSSELNVNALLLGDSALYLCASSLGDRDPGELFFGEGSRLTVL.

The chain joins TRBV7-2 to TRBJ2-7; D may be TRBD2 (5 bases). Trimming took off 1 base at V and 7 bases at J, with 11 bases between the two ends. The length of the CDR3 is 13 residues. Germline CDR1 and CDR2: SGHTA and FQGNSA. CDR3 residues: CASSLDGLWEQYF. The CDR3 DNA sequence: TGTGCCAGCAGCTTAGACGGACTTTGGGAGCAGTACTTC.

The V and J genes are TRBV19 and TRBJ2-3; 7 bases fit TRBD1. There are 15 residues in the CDR3. Trimming removed 7 bases from V and 6 bases from J; junction bases left unmatched: 13. Looked up from germline, CDR1 is LNHDA and CDR2 is SQIVND (reference sequence). As DNA, the CDR3 is TGTGCCAGTACCCAGGGACAGTTATCGTCCGATACGCAGTATTTT. Amino acids: CASTQGQLSSDTQYF.

The rearrangement links TRBV29-1 to TRBJ2-7, with TRBD2 matching over 7 bases. The junction had 13 bases not matched to a gene; V was cut back by 3 bases and J by 8 bases. Per germline, CDR1 SQVTM and CDR2 ANQGSEA. The length of the CDR3 is 14 residues. The CDR3 sequence: CSVERTGGREKQYF. The CDR3 DNA follows: TGCAGCGTTGAGAGAACGGGAGGAAGGGAGAAGCAGTACTTC.

The V call is TRBV6-5, the J call TRBJ2-7; D perhaps matches TRBD1 (5 bases). V was shortened by 2 bases and J by 2 bases, with 10 bases between the two germline ends. This CDR3 is built from 14 residues. Germline V gene data show CDR1 as MNHEY and CDR2 as SVGAGI. Here the CDR3 DNA reads TGTGCCAGCAGTTACGGGGCGGAGACCTACGAGCAGTACTTC. It encodes CASSYGAETYEQYF.

The gene calls are TRBV6-5 and TRBJ2-1; D is possibly TRBD2 (5 bases). The length of the CDR3 is 14 residues. Germline loops: CDR1 MNHEY, CDR2 SVGAGI. V lost 4 bases and J 4 bases, leaving 11 bases between the germline ends. Here the CDR3 DNA reads TGTGCCAGCAGTTCACGGGGTTCTTACAATGAGCAGTTCTTC. Translating it yields CASSSRGSYNEQFF.

This clone appeared once. This chain joins TRBV9 and TRBJ1-2; D is unclear. Germline CDR1 and CDR2: SGDLS and YYNGEE. The V and J ends lost 0 bases and 8 bases respectively, with 11 bases between them. This CDR3 region has 13 residues. CDR3 sequence (DNA): TGTGCCAGCAGCGTAGTAGAGGGAAAGGGCTACACCTTC. Protein: CASSVVEGKGYTF.

J is TRBJ1-1 and V is TRBV7-3; unclear D gene. Germline loops: CDR1 SGHTA, CDR2 FQGTGA. The CDR3 is made up of 14 amino acids. V lost 2 bases, J lost 1 base, and 8 bases lay in between. CDR3 nucleotides: TGTGCCAGCAGCTTATTAGGGAGGAACACTGAAGCTTTCTTT. Translated, it gives CASSLLGRNTEAFF.

The gene calls are TRBV11-2 and TRBJ1-2; 7 bases are shared with TRBD1. This CDR3 comprises 16 residues. The germline V gene has CDR1 SGHAT and CDR2 FQNNGV. The J segment lost 0 bases and the V segment lost 7 bases, leaving 11 bases of the junction unmatched. The CDR3 sequence is CASTLAGTVANYGYTF. Written as DNA, the CDR3 is TGTGCCAGCACCCTGGCCGGGACAGTAGCTAACTATGGCTACACCTTC.

The chain couples TRBV18 to TRBJ1-3; D gene ambiguous. Germline V gives CDR1 KGHSH, CDR2 LQKENI. There are 14 residues in the CDR3. V dropped 4 bases and J dropped 4 bases, with 11 bases sitting between them. The CDR3 protein is CASSQDLTGNTIYF. The CDR3 DNA follows: TGTGCCAGCTCACAGGACTTAACGGGAAACACCATATATTTT. The entire variable domain, with the rest obtained from reference TRBV18 and TRBJ1-3, is as follows: NAGVMQNPRHLVRRRGQEARLRCSPMKGHSHVYWYRQLPEEGLKFMVYLQKENIIDESGMPKERFSAEFPKEGPSILRIQQVVRGDSAAYFCASSQDLTGNTIYFGEGSWLTVV.

The rearrangement joins TRBV7-3 to TRBJ2-1; TRBD2 aligns across 8 bases. This CDR3 is built from 14 residues. CDR1 is SGHTA, CDR2 FQGTGA, per germline. V lost 4 bases to trimming and J lost 10 bases; unmatched junction nucleotides: 9. CDR3 DNA sequence: TGTGCCAGCAGCTCGGGAGGGCTGCCGGAGGAGCAGTTCTTC. It translates to CASSSGGLPEEQFF.

V and J are TRBV7-2 and TRBJ2-5; 12 bases map to TRBD1. Germline assignment: CDR1 SGHTA and CDR2 FQGNSA. The CDR3 extends over 17 amino acids. After removal of 0 bases from V and 5 bases from J, the junction contained 7 bases not matched to a gene. CDR3 loop: CASSLASGTGGRETQYF. The CDR3 DNA follows: TGTGCCAGCAGCTTAGCGTCTGGGACAGGGGGCCGGGAGACCCAGTACTTC.

V is TRBV7-2 and J is TRBJ1-2; 11 bases line up with TRBD1. Losses at the gene ends were 4 bases for V and 4 bases for J; bases not matched to a gene: 8. Per germline, CDR1 SGHTA and CDR2 FQGNSA. The length of the CDR3 is 16 residues. Here the CDR3 reads CASSSWTGGVSYGYTF. In nucleotides, the CDR3 is TGTGCCAGCAGCTCATGGACAGGGGGCGTTAGCTATGGCTACACCTTC.

The CDR3 sequence: CASRASGSWYDTQYF. The CDR3 DNA is TGTGCCAGCAGAGCTAGCGGGAGTTGGTATGATACGCAGTATTTT. The rearrangement uses TRBV2 and TRBJ2-3; 10 positions match TRBD2. CDR3 size: 15 residues. CDR1 SNHLY and CDR2 FYNNEI come from the germline V gene. V lost 6 bases, J lost 6 bases, and 9 bases stayed unmatched.

This chain uses TRBV7-8 with TRBJ2-7, with TRBD2 identical over 9 bases. Germline lookup yields CDR1 SGHVS and CDR2 FQNEAQ. Trimming removed 5 bases from V and 5 bases from J; junction bases left unmatched: 13. The CDR3 runs 16 residues. The CDR3 nucleotides read TGTGCCAGCAGCCCGACCATGGGACTAGCTATTCACGAGCAGTACTTC. Its translation is CASSPTMGLAIHEQYF.

J is TRBJ2-7 and V is TRBV7-2; 8 positions agree with TRBD2. The CDR3 runs 14 residues. CDR1 is SGHTA and CDR2 is FQGNSA in the germline V gene. The trim removed 2 bases at V and 2 bases at J, leaving 2 bases unmatched. CDR3 in amino acids: CASSLLRGAYEQYF. CDR3 coding DNA: TGTGCCAGCAGCTTATTGCGGGGGGCCTACGAGCAGTACTTC. The full variable domain, its missing parts supplied by reference TRBV7-2 and TRBJ2-7, is GAGVSQSPSNKVTEKGKDVELRCDPISGHTALYWYRQSLGQGLEFLIYFQGNSAPDKSGLPSDRFSAERTGGSVSTLTIQRTQQEDSAVYLCASSLLRGAYEQYFGPGTRLTVT.

CDR3 sequence (DNA): TGTGCCAGCGACCCCGGGACAGGGTACCAAGAGACCCAGTACTTC. Translation gives CASDPGTGYQETQYF. The rearrangement links TRBV2 to TRBJ2-5; 9 nucleotides line up with TRBD1. This CDR3 spans 15 amino acids. After removal of 8 bases from V and 0 bases from J, the junction contained 7 bases not matched to a gene. The V gene's germline CDR1 is SNHLY and CDR2 FYNNEI.

The rearrangement uses TRBV5-4 and TRBJ2-5; D gene ambiguous. Trimming removed 0 bases at V and 6 bases at J, with 12 bases between. This CDR3 has 14 amino acids. CDR1 is SGHNT and CDR2 is YYREEE in the germline V gene (reference sequence). CDR3 bases: TGTGCCAGCAGCTTGGCCGCTCAGTTCAAGACCCAGTACTTC. Residues: CASSLAAQFKTQYF.

In regard to this clone: At one end, the junction sequence differs from germline, possibly due to a read error. This chain links TRBV2 with TRBJ2-3; the D gene is possibly TRBD1 (5 bases). This CDR3 has 14 amino acids. The germline V gene encodes CDR1 SNHLY and CDR2 FYNNEI. CDR3 coding DNA: TGTGTCAGCATAAAAGGACAAACCACAGATACGCAGTATTTT. Encoded protein: CVSIKGQTTDTQYF.

CDR3 region: CASSFSRNTEAFF. The CDR3 DNA follows: TGTGCCAGCAGCTTTAGCAGGAACACTGAAGCTTTCTTT. The chain employs TRBV7-3 and TRBJ1-1; D ambiguous. This CDR3 is 13 amino acids long. Looked up from germline, CDR1 is SGHTA and CDR2 is FQGTGA. Between the trimmed V and J ends, which lost 3 bases and 1 base, there was a span of 6 bases.

The V call is TRBV2, the J call TRBJ2-3, with TRBD2 as a possible D gene (5 bases). The CDR3 sequence is 18 residues long. Germline-derived CDR1 and CDR2 are SNHLY and FYNNEI. V gave up 1 base and J gave up 4 bases, with 21 bases separating them. CDR3 sequence: CASSEDFTGFGVADTQYF. Here the CDR3 DNA reads TGTGCCAGCAGTGAAGATTTTACGGGGTTCGGTGTGGCAGATACGCAGTATTTT.

The chain couples TRBV11-3 to TRBJ1-2, with D possibly TRBD1 on 6 matching bases. The CDR3 extends over 13 amino acids. Germline V gene lookup returns CDR1 SGHNT and CDR2 YENEEA. V gave up 8 bases and J gave up 7 bases, with 17 bases separating them. In DNA, the CDR3 is TGTGCCAGCTCCCGGTCGGGGGGCATTGGCTACACCTTC. Protein sequence: CASSRSGGIGYTF.

The gene calls are TRBV7-2 and TRBJ1-6; D might be TRBD1 (5 bases). Trimming cost V 5 bases and J 13 bases, with 12 bases left between them. This CDR3 is 12 amino acids long. Germline lookup yields CDR1 SGHTA and CDR2 FQGNSA. CDR3 nucleotides: TGTGCCAGCAGCCGAACCAAGGGGCCCCTCCACTTT. Protein product: CASSRTKGPLHF. The full variable domain, its missing parts supplied by reference TRBV7-2 and TRBJ1-6, is GAGVSQSPSNKVTEKGKDVELRCDPISGHTALYWYRQSLGQGLEFLIYFQGNSAPDKSGLPSDRFSAERTGGSVSTLTIQRTQQEDSAVYLCASSRTKGPLHFGNGTRLTVT.

V and J are TRBV7-8 and TRBJ1-2; 8 nucleotides agree with TRBD1. J was trimmed by 5 bases and V by 2 bases; bases with no gene match: 4. The CDR3 runs 14 residues. Germline V gene data show CDR1 as SGHVS and CDR2 as FQNEAQ. CDR3 sequence (DNA): TGTGCCAGCAGCTTATATGACAGGGGTTATGGCTACACCTTC. Its translation: CASSLYDRGYGYTF. The full variable domain, completed using reference TRBV7-8 and TRBJ1-2, is GAGVSQSPRYKVAKRGQDVALRCDPISGHVSLFWYQQALGQGPEFLTYFQNEAQLDKSGLPSDRFFAERPEGSVSTLKIQRTQQEDSAVYLCASSLYDRGYGYTFGSGTRLTVV.

The chain carries TRBV19 and TRBJ2-2; 10 nucleotides align to TRBD2. Looked up from germline, CDR1 is LNHDA and CDR2 is SQIVND (reference sequence). The V and J ends lost 3 bases and 6 bases, in that order; junction bases with no gene match: 7. The CDR3 consists of 16 residues. CDR3 sequence reads: CASSMPQRGGPGELFF. The CDR3 coding sequence is TGTGCCAGTAGTATGCCACAGCGGGGGGGCCCCGGGGAGCTGTTTTTT.

About this clone itself: The junction departs from the called germline gene at one end, perhaps through a read error. V and J are TRBV11-1 and TRBJ1-2, with 7 bases aligning to TRBD1. Germline loops: CDR1 SGHAT, CDR2 FQDESV (reference sequence). The CDR3 is 15 amino acids. The CDR3 region is CASSLAPGQNYVYTF. The DNA of the CDR3 is TGTGCCAGCAGCTTAGCTCCGGGACAGAACTATGTCTACACCTTC.